This entry lists 16 T cell receptor beta chains sequenced from one sample in a study of blood T cell repertoires in COVID-19. Repertoires were generated with immunoSEQ multiplex PCR, while TCRdb's copy carries only in-frame clones and drops some. The sample has 250,000 or so clones; 86% are singletons. The sequenced material came from peripheral blood. These receptor sequences come from a man of 80 years or more with acute or convalescent COVID-19.

This sequence joins TRBV3-1 (or the pseudogene TRBV3-2) and TRBJ2-7, with D possibly matching TRBD2 (6 bases). The CDR3 runs to 14 residues. V gave up 1 base and J gave up 5 bases, with 12 bases separating them. Looked up from germline, CDR1 is LGHDT and CDR2 is YNNKEL (reference sequence). CDR3 nucleotide sequence: TGTGCCAGCAGCCAAGGGGGACTGACTAACGAGCAGTACTTC. Protein product: CASSQGGLTNEQYF.

A single count supports this clone. This chain joins TRBV12-3 or TRBV12-4 and TRBJ2-7, with unresolved D. V lost 6 bases, J lost 0 bases, and 9 bases lay in between. The CDR3 runs 13 residues. The CDR3 sequence is CASRLSSSYEQYF. CDR3 bases: TGTGCCAGCAGGCTTTCGAGCTCCTACGAGCAGTACTTC.

The CDR3 DNA reads as TGTGCCAGCAGGGGGGGAGGGGCCTATGGCTACACCTTC. It specifies CASRGGGAYGYTF. V gene TRBV3-1 (or the pseudogene TRBV3-2) combines with J gene TRBJ1-2; D might be TRBD1 (5 bases). V was cut by 6 bases and J by 4 bases, with 12 bases left in between. The CDR3 sequence is 13 residues long. Looked up from germline, CDR1 is LGHDT and CDR2 is YNNKEL (reference sequence).

This chain connects TRBV7-9 to TRBJ2-1, with TRBD1 matching 7 bases. V was pared by 4 bases and J by 3 bases, with 9 bases of the junction left unmatched. Germline assignment: CDR1 SEHNR and CDR2 FQNEAQ (reference sequence). CDR3 length: 16 residues. This chain's CDR3 is CASSSTGTVSYNEQFF. DNA for the CDR3: TGTGCCAGCAGCTCCACCGGGACAGTTAGCTACAATGAGCAGTTCTTC.

The chain is built from TRBV3-1 (or the pseudogene TRBV3-2) and TRBJ1-3; 7 bases are shared with TRBD1. With V trimmed by 5 bases and J by 4 bases, 8 bases remained unmatched. The germline gives CDR1 LGHDT, CDR2 YNNKEL (reference sequence). CDR3 length: 15 amino acids. This chain's CDR3 is CASSYRGVDGNTIYF. The CDR3 region has the DNA TGTGCCAGCAGCTACAGGGGAGTCGACGGAAACACCATATATTTT.

The chain carries TRBV12-3 or TRBV12-4 and TRBJ2-1, with D possibly being TRBD2 (5 bases). The CDR3 sequence is 12 residues long. Trimming shortened V by 6 bases and J by 9 bases, and 12 bases separated the two germline ends. The chain's CDR3 is CASRELVGEQFF. For the CDR3, the DNA is TGTGCCAGCAGGGAACTAGTTGGTGAGCAGTTCTTC.

Concerning this clone: This specimen includes other DNA sequences encoding the same CDR3. The rearrangement uses TRBV20-1 and TRBJ2-7; D may be TRBD1 (5 bases). V dropped 2 bases and J dropped 5 bases, with 7 bases sitting between them. The CDR3 has 11 residues. The germline CDR1 and CDR2 sequences are DFQATT and SNEGSKA (reference sequence). The DNA for the CDR3 is TGCAGTGCTAGAAGGGGCGACGAGCAGTACTTC. It is translated as CSARRGDEQYF.

The genes are TRBV6-2 or TRBV6-3 and TRBJ1-2, with D unclear. CDR3 length equals 14 residues. Germline V gene data show CDR1 as MNHEY and CDR2 as SVGEGT. V was cut by 0 bases and J by 4 bases, with 9 bases left in between. Here the CDR3 reads CASSYSNGAYGYTF. The CDR3 region has the DNA TGTGCCAGCAGTTACTCGAATGGAGCCTATGGCTACACCTTC.

V usage is TRBV5-1 and J usage is TRBJ2-2; 8 nucleotides line up with TRBD1. This CDR3 comprises 13 residues. The V gene end was trimmed by 5 bases and the J gene end by 7 bases; junction bases not matched to a gene: 4. Germline V lookup: CDR1 SGHRS, CDR2 YFSETQ. In nucleotides, the CDR3 is TGCGCCAGCAGTCTTACAGGGGGCGGGGAGCTGTTTTTT. As protein: CASSLTGGGELFF.

The chain has TRBV10-3 and TRBJ2-5, with TRBD1 matching over 9 bases. The V segment lost 2 bases and the J segment 4 bases; nucleotides outside the gene matches: 11. This CDR3 comprises 17 residues. CDR1 is ENHRY and CDR2 is SYGVKD in the germline V gene. The CDR3 DNA reads TGTGCCATCAGTGAGACTGGACAGGGGAGGAGTGGAGAGACCCAGTACTTC. This encodes CAISETGQGRSGETQYF.

The V gene is TRBV5-4, the J gene TRBJ1-2, with D perhaps matching TRBD1 (5 bases). Germline assignment: CDR1 SGHNT and CDR2 YYREEE (reference sequence). The V gene lost 0 bases and the J gene lost 3 bases, with 15 bases spanning the gap. CDR3 length: 16 amino acids. CDR3 bases: TGTGCCAGCAGCTTGGTGGGCAGGGCTTTACACTATGGCTACACCTTC. This gives the protein CASSLVGRALHYGYTF.

The chain couples TRBV4-1 to TRBJ2-3; 10 nucleotides align to TRBD2. The CDR3 runs to 17 residues. Germline values: CDR1 MGHRA, CDR2 YSYEKL. V trimming: 1 base; J trimming: 5 bases; junction bases outside the gene matches: 9. The CDR3 reads CASSQVTAGGPQDTQYF. CDR3 coding DNA: TGCGCCAGCAGCCAAGTCACAGCGGGAGGGCCTCAAGATACGCAGTATTTT.

The chain links TRBV7-2 to TRBJ2-2, with TRBD1 matching over 9 bases. Germline CDR1 is SGHTA and CDR2 is FQGNSA. The CDR3 runs 15 residues. V lost 6 bases to trimming and J lost 5 bases; unmatched junction nucleotides: 7. The CDR3 region has the DNA TGTGCCAGCAGTCCACAGGGGGCGGGGACCGGGGAGCTGTTTTTT. Its protein product is CASSPQGAGTGELFF. Complete variable domain (other parts from reference TRBV7-2 and TRBJ2-2): GAGVSQSPSNKVTEKGKDVELRCDPISGHTALYWYRQSLGQGLEFLIYFQGNSAPDKSGLPSDRFSAERTGGSVSTLTIQRTQQEDSAVYLCASSPQGAGTGELFFGEGSRLTVL.

V gene TRBV28 combines with J gene TRBJ1-2; tentatively, D is TRBD1 (6 bases). CDR3 length: 13 amino acids. The V gene lost 5 bases and the J gene lost 7 bases, with 14 bases spanning the gap. Germline CDR1 is MDHEN and CDR2 is SYDVKM. The CDR3: CASSKLGGSGYTF. DNA of the CDR3: TGTGCCAGCAGTAAGCTAGGGGGAAGTGGCTACACCTTC.

The chain's CDR3 is CASSLLRSSNSPLHF. The CDR3 DNA is TGTGCCAGCAGTTTATTAAGGAGTTCTAATTCACCCCTCCACTTT. The rearrangement uses TRBV28 and TRBJ1-6; D unclear. The CDR3 length is 15 residues. The V gene's germline CDR1 is MDHEN and CDR2 SYDVKM. Trimming left V 1 base short and J 6 bases short, with 10 bases between.

The V and J genes are TRBV19 and TRBJ2-7, with TRBD2 as a possible D gene (5 bases). The V gene's germline CDR1 is LNHDA and CDR2 SQIVND (reference sequence). Trimming cost V 3 bases and J 1 base, with 10 bases left between them. The CDR3 contains 14 residues. The CDR3, as DNA: TGTGCCAGTAGTATGCGGGCGGCATCCTACGAGCAGTACTTC. Translated, it gives CASSMRAASYEQYF.